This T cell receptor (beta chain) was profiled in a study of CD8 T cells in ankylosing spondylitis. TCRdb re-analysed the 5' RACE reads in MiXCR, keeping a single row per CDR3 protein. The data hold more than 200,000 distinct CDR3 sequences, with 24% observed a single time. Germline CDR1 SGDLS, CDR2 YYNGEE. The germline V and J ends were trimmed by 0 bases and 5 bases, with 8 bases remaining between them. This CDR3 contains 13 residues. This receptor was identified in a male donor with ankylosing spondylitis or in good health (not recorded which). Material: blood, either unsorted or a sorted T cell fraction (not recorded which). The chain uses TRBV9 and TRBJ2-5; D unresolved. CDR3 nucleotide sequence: TGTGCCAGCAGCGTAGGGGCGGAGGAGACCCAGTACTTC. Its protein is CASSVGAEETQYF.